This TCR beta chain originates from a study of T-cell memory formation after mild COVID-19. TCRdb analysed the 5' RACE reads with MiXCR anew, one entry per CDR3 protein. This table has around 300,000 distinct CDR3 sequences, less than 9.5% appearing once. Study findings and constraints: Clones that contracted from day 15 to 85 were balanced CD4/CD8, while later expanders leaned CD4+.

This clonotype was observed a handful of times. No antigen is known for it. V lost 8 bases to trimming and J lost 4 bases; unmatched junction nucleotides: 5. CDR1 and CDR2 (germline): LGHDT, YNNKEL (reference sequence). The CDR3 loop spans 15 amino acids. The sequence was collected from a man between 18 and 29 years old who had mild COVID-19 (a few samples of this study predate the infection). Cell type and time point are not known. The chain joins TRBV3-1 to TRBJ2-2, with TRBD2 identical over 12 bases. Input material: PBMCs or a T cell subset sorted from them (not recorded which). This chain's CDR3 is CASARTSGATGELFF. The CDR3 bases are TGTGCCAGCGCCCGGACTAGCGGGGCCACCGGGGAGCTGTTTTTT.